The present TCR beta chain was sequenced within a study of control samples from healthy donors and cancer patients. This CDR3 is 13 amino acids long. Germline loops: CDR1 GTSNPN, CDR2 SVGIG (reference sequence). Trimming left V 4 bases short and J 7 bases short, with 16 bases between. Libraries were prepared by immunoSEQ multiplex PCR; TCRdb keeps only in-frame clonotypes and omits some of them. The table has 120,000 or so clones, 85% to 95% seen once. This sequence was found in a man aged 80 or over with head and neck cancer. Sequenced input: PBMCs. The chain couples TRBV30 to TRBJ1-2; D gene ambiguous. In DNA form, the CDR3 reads TGTGCCTGGACCCCGGGCAGGCCAGGTGGCTACACCTTC. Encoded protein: CAWTPGRPGGYTF.